This paragraph covers one T cell receptor (beta chain) sequence. The antigen is not known. This sample is drawn from a study of cytomegalovirus exposure and HLA in healthy donors. The PCR ran on 60 Vbeta and 13 Jbeta primers. The data were produced by immunoSEQ multiplex PCR, yet TCRdb's version contains in-frame clones alone and is incomplete. Seen here are some 120,000 clones, around 80% observed once, and the top ten hold 1%. From germline, CDR1 is SGHTA and CDR2 FQGNSA. The CDR3 is made up of 17 amino acids. After removal of 2 bases from V and 2 bases from J, the junction contained 10 bases not matched to a gene. Study-level findings and limits: Reports showed the classifier diagnosing cytomegalovirus status with high specificity and sensitivity. The investigators catalogued under 200 TCR beta chains as cytomegalovirus-associated.

The chain recombines TRBV7-2 with TRBJ2-5; 8 bases fit TRBD2. Sequenced input: PBMCs. The TCR sequence derives from a human donor in good health. CDR3 sequence (DNA): TGTGCCAGCAGCTTACGGGAGGGTGCGGGGGCACAAGAGACCCAGTACTTC. This codes for CASSLREGAGAQETQYF.